The rows below give T cell receptor beta chains drawn from one sample of a study of T cell responses to AZD1222 COVID-19 vaccine. Generated by immunoSEQ multiplex PCR, the TCRdb table keeps only in-frame clones and is missing some. Among roughly 120,000 clones, about 88% were seen once, and the ten largest hold roughly 7.4%. This material consisted of peripheral blood, taken on day 0 of AZD1222 vaccination. The receptors originated from an adult in good health. Both conserved end residues are part of each CDR3. Fields, in order: D gene, clone size, V gene, J gene, CDR3 protein, CDR3 DNA. A D gene is named only where the DNA matches it firmly. Clone size is shown for a subset of rows, as once, few, many or a class of expanded clone.

.,.,TRBV30,TRBJ1-2,CAWVRTRANYGYTF,TGTGCCTGGGTTCGGACGCGCGCTAACTATGGCTACACCTTC
.,.,TRBV18,TRBJ2-5,CASSSTTQETQYF,TGTGCCAGCTCATCCACCACACAAGAGACCCAGTACTTC
.,.,TRBV18,TRBJ1-1,CASSPGGDIGAFF,TGTGCCAGCTCACCGGGGGGGGACATAGGCGCTTTCTTT
TRBD1,.,TRBV27,TRBJ2-6,CASRTGSSGANVLTF,TGTGCCAGTCGGACAGGCTCCTCTGGGGCCAACGTCCTGACTTTC
.,.,TRBV7-2,TRBJ1-6,CASSPVGKGNSPLHF,TGTGCCAGCAGCCCCGTCGGAAAGGGGAATTCACCCCTCCACTTT
.,.,TRBV7-2,TRBJ1-5,CASSLAGQPQHF,TGTGCCAGCAGCTTAGCCGGTCAGCCCCAGCATTTT
TRBD1,once,TRBV25-1,TRBJ2-2,CASSAGTGEAGELFF,TGTGCCAGCAGTGCCGGGACAGGGGAAGCCGGGGAGCTGTTTTTT
TRBD2,.,TRBV19,TRBJ2-1,CASSASGRSYNEQFF,TGTGCCAGTAGTGCTAGCGGGAGGTCCTACAATGAGCAGTTCTTC
.,few,TRBV19,TRBJ1-5,CASSNGPEEHF,TGTGCCAGTAGTAATGGGCCTGAGGAGCATTTT
.,.,TRBV6-6,TRBJ2-7,CASSPLGVSYEQYF,TGTGCCAGCAGCCCCCTGGGGGTTTCCTACGAGCAGTACTTC
TRBD1,.,TRBV27,TRBJ1-6,CASSPSGQVYNSPLHF,TGTGCCAGCAGTCCTTCGGGACAGGTGTACAATTCACCCCTCCACTTT
.,few,TRBV2,TRBJ2-1,CASSEDPENEQFF,TGTGCCAGCAGTGAAGACCCAGAGAATGAGCAGTTCTTC
TRBD2,few,TRBV28,TRBJ2-7,CASQRLAGRYEQYF,TGTGCCAGCCAAAGACTAGCGGGTCGCTACGAGCAGTACTTC
TRBD1,once,TRBV24-1,TRBJ2-2,CATSDLGQGATGELFF,TGTGCCACCAGTGATTTGGGACAGGGGGCAACCGGGGAGCTGTTTTTT
TRBD1,.,TRBV28,TRBJ1-2,CASDKVPGQLYGYTF,TGTGCCAGCGATAAAGTTCCGGGACAGCTCTATGGCTACACCTTC
.,.,TRBV28,TRBJ1-6,CASRASPGWGYSPLHF,TGTGCCAGCAGGGCCTCGCCGGGTTGGGGTTATTCACCCCTCCACTTT
.,.,TRBV11-2,TRBJ1-1,CASSLPRQNTEAFF,TGTGCCAGCAGCTTACCCAGACAGAACACTGAAGCTTTCTTT
.,.,TRBV5-4,TRBJ1-1,CASSLGGPPAEAFF,TGTGCCAGCAGCTTAGGGGGGCCGCCCGCTGAAGCTTTCTTT
TRBD1,.,TRBV18,TRBJ2-7,CASSQRQGSSPEQYF,TGTGCCAGCTCTCAAAGACAGGGATCCTCTCCCGAGCAGTACTTC
TRBD1,.,TRBV6-5,TRBJ1-2,CASSPRDRDYGYTF,TGTGCCAGCAGTCCCCGGGACAGGGACTATGGCTACACCTTC
TRBD1,.,TRBV6-5,TRBJ2-1,CASSTTGNNEQFF,TGTGCCAGCAGTACGACAGGGAACAATGAGCAGTTCTTC
TRBD1,.,TRBV11-2,TRBJ1-4,CASSLLPGQGNEKLFF,TGTGCCAGCAGCTTATTACCGGGACAGGGGAATGAAAAACTGTTTTTT
.,.,TRBV19,TRBJ1-4,CASRNVGEEKLFF,TGTGCCAGTAGGAACGTGGGGGAAGAAAAACTGTTTTTT
TRBD1,.,TRBV27,TRBJ1-1,CASSLYPPGGSEAFF,TGTGCCAGCAGTTTATACCCACCAGGGGGAAGCGAAGCTTTCTTT
.,.,TRBV30,TRBJ1-1,CAWSVQGKTFF,TGTGCCTGGAGTGTACAGGGTAAGACTTTCTTT
TRBD2,.,TRBV10-3,TRBJ2-3,CAISDPLGLTNTDTQYF,TGTGCCATCAGTGACCCCCTGGGACTAACTAACACAGATACGCAGTATTTT
TRBD1,.,TRBV7-8,TRBJ1-1,CASSLVEQGIGGTEAFF,TGTGCCAGCAGCTTAGTAGAACAGGGGATTGGTGGCACTGAAGCTTTCTTT
.,.,TRBV28,TRBJ1-2,CASEGGGQNYGYTF,TGTGCCAGCGAAGGAGGGGGGCAAAACTATGGCTACACCTTC
.,.,TRBV27,TRBJ1-5,CASSFVGGGQPQHF,TGTGCCAGCAGTTTTGTAGGGGGAGGCCAGCCCCAGCATTTT
TRBD2,.,TRBV5-1,TRBJ2-5,CASRTTSGAEETQYF,TGCGCCAGCAGAACTACTAGCGGGGCCGAAGAGACCCAGTACTTC
.,.,TRBV28,TRBJ1-1,CASSQDGIMGAFF,TGTGCCAGCAGTCAAGATGGGATCATGGGGGCTTTCTTT
TRBD1,few,TRBV6-9,TRBJ1-4,CASSYNRPPTGGFNEKLFF,TGTGCCAGCAGTTACAATCGCCCGCCGACAGGGGGATTTAATGAAAAACTGTTTTTT
.,.,TRBV6-1,TRBJ2-5,CASSDGGETQYF,TGTGCCAGCAGTGACGGCGGCGAGACCCAGTACTTC
.,few,TRBV7-8,TRBJ1-3,CASSFRQAGSGNTIYF,TGTGCCAGCAGCTTCAGACAGGCCGGCTCTGGAAACACCATATATTTT
.,.,TRBV28,TRBJ1-4,CASKSGGGIGEKLFF,TGTGCCAGCAAAAGTGGAGGGGGAATTGGGGAAAAACTGTTTTTT
TRBD1,.,TRBV28,TRBJ1-2,CASRTGGVYGYTF,TGTGCCAGCAGGACAGGGGGCGTCTATGGCTACACCTTC
.,.,TRBV20-1,TRBJ1-1,CSASVREAFF,TGCAGTGCCTCGGTTAGAGAAGCTTTCTTT
TRBD1,.,TRBV19,TRBJ2-7,CASSIDMDRGTYEQYF,TGTGCCAGTAGTATAGACATGGACAGGGGGACCTACGAGCAGTACTTC
TRBD1,.,TRBV28,TRBJ1-6,CASSNRGSYNSPLHF,TGTGCCAGCAGCAACAGGGGCTCCTATAATTCACCCCTCCACTTT
TRBD2,.,TRBV9,TRBJ2-3,CASSPRGGADTQYF,TGTGCCAGCAGCCCCCGGGGGGGGGCAGATACGCAGTATTTT
.,.,TRBV28,TRBJ1-2,CASSLMGRLGQGYTF,TGTGCCAGCAGTCTAATGGGACGGCTCGGGCAAGGCTACACCTTC
.,.,TRBV7-9,TRBJ1-1,CASSPTGNTEAFF,TGTGCCAGCAGCCCGACGGGAAACACTGAAGCTTTCTTT
.,.,TRBV18,TRBJ1-5,CASSPPIPDSNQPQHF,TGTGCCAGCTCACCACCGATTCCGGACAGCAATCAGCCCCAGCATTTT
.,.,TRBV27,TRBJ2-7,CASSQKGLRQIHEQYF,TGTGCCAGCAGTCAAAAGGGACTTAGACAGATTCACGAGCAGTACTTC
.,.,TRBV7-8,TRBJ1-4,CASSSIRGAGEKLFF,TGTGCCAGCAGTTCCATTCGGGGGGCCGGGGAAAAACTGTTTTTT
TRBD1,few,TRBV2,TRBJ2-7,CASRAGTGDYEQYF,TGTGCCAGCAGGGCCGGGACAGGGGACTACGAGCAGTACTTC
.,.,TRBV6-5,TRBJ1-1,CASSYGGRPEAFF,TGTGCCAGCAGTTACGGGGGCCGACCTGAAGCTTTCTTT
.,.,TRBV28,TRBJ2-2,CASSSGLNTGELFF,TGTGCCAGCAGTTCGGGGCTGAACACCGGGGAGCTGTTTTTT